A selection of T cell receptor beta chains follows, all from one sample in a study of identical twins. From the 5' RACE reads, TCRdb called clonotypes with MiXCR, one entry per CDR3 protein. The top ten clones hold more than 3.5% of a sample with 200,000 to 300,000 distinct CDR3 sequences, more than 9.5% of them seen once. The same data also contributed to another study, on yellow fever vaccine responses in identical twins.

Sequenced: memory (CD45RO+) T cells sorted from blood. The source is a woman between 18 and 30 years old in good health. The CDR3 runs from the conserved cysteine through the conserved F or W. D genes are given only for firm matches. Clone sizes are given selectively: once, few, many, or a class where the clone is expanded.

D gene	CDR3 length	V gene	J gene	clone size	CDR3 protein	CDR3 DNA
TRBD1	16	TRBV3-1	TRBJ2-5	few	CASSHSRTGLGETQYF	TGTGCCAGCAGCCATTCCCGGACAGGGCTGGGAGAGACCCAGTACTTC
TRBD2	16	TRBV28	TRBJ2-1	many	CASSGASGVSYNEQFF	TGTGCCAGCAGTGGGGCTAGCGGGGTCTCCTACAATGAGCAGTTCTTC
.	14	TRBV11-2	TRBJ2-7	few	CASSLAARAREQYF	TGTGCCAGCAGCTTAGCTGCCAGGGCTAGAGAGCAGTACTTC
.	15	TRBV7-2	TRBJ1-5	.	CASSFRVGPNQPQHF	TGTGCCAGCAGTTTCCGAGTGGGCCCCAATCAGCCCCAGCATTTT
.	16	TRBV18	TRBJ2-2	.	CASSPFRGQGNGELFF	TGTGCCAGCTCACCATTTCGAGGTCAGGGCAACGGGGAGCTGTTTTTT
.	12	TRBV29-1	TRBJ1-2	few	CSVTRQNYGYTF	TGCAGCGTCACGAGACAGAACTATGGCTACACCTTC
TRBD1	14	TRBV12-3/TRBV12-4	TRBJ2-1	.	CASIPGQGYNEQFF	TGTGCCAGCATTCCGGGACAGGGATACAATGAGCAGTTCTTC
.	16	TRBV24-1	TRBJ2-3	few	CATRDPGSADTDTQYF	TGTGCCACCAGGGACCCGGGCTCCGCCGACACAGATACGCAGTATTTT
TRBD2	14	TRBV27	TRBJ2-7	few	CASSLSGLVHEQYF	TGTGCCAGCAGTTTGTCGGGACTAGTCCACGAGCAGTACTTC
.	13	TRBV12-3/TRBV12-4	TRBJ2-5	many	CASSLGGGGTQYF	TGTGCCAGCAGTTTAGGTGGTGGGGGGACCCAGTACTTC
.	14	TRBV20-1	TRBJ2-3	few	CSAREPIRADTQYF	TGCAGTGCTAGAGAACCCATTCGGGCAGATACGCAGTATTTT
.	12	TRBV7-9	TRBJ2-2	.	CASSFITGELFF	TGTGCCAGCAGCTTTATAACCGGGGAGCTGTTTTTT
.	15	TRBV12-3/TRBV12-4	TRBJ2-7	.	CASSTSSSGSYEQYF	TGTGCCAGCAGTACTAGCTCATCTGGGTCCTACGAGCAGTACTTC
.	16	TRBV19	TRBJ2-6	few	CASSIGNHPGANVLTF	TGTGCCAGTAGTATAGGGAACCACCCTGGGGCCAACGTCCTGACTTTC
.	14	TRBV5-1	TRBJ2-5	.	CASSLSHGKETQYF	TGCGCCAGCAGCTTGTCTCATGGCAAAGAGACCCAGTACTTC
.	12	TRBV30	TRBJ2-7	many	CAWSVLSYEQYF	TGTGCCTGGAGTGTACTAAGCTACGAGCAGTACTTC
.	15	TRBV6-2/TRBV6-3	TRBJ2-2	few	CASSYSGRPPGELFF	TGTGCCAGCAGTTACTCGGGACGTCCTCCCGGGGAGCTGTTTTTT
TRBD2	15	TRBV6-2/TRBV6-3	TRBJ2-3	few	CASSSGGLATNTQYF	TGTGCCAGCAGTTCTGGAGGACTAGCGACAAATACGCAGTATTTT
.	13	TRBV12-5	TRBJ2-7	many	CASGLRPTYEQYF	TGTGCTAGTGGTTTGAGACCTACCTACGAGCAGTACTTC
TRBD2	18	TRBV27	TRBJ2-3	few	CASSLGLAGGPSVKSQYF	TGTGCCAGCAGCCTGGGCCTAGCGGGGGGGCCTTCCGTCAAATCGCAGTATTTT
TRBD2	13	TRBV5-1	TRBJ2-1	.	CASSPGGANEQFF	TGCGCCAGCAGCCCGGGGGGGGCCAATGAGCAGTTCTTC
.	12	TRBV7-2	TRBJ1-4	.	CASSFQAEKLFF	TGTGCCAGCAGCTTCCAGGCCGAAAAACTGTTTTTT
TRBD1	16	TRBV28	TRBJ2-7	many	CASIPFRRQGNYEQYF	TGTGCCAGCATCCCCTTCCGCCGACAGGGGAATTACGAGCAGTACTTC
TRBD2	17	TRBV5-1	TRBJ2-6	many	CASSLTSGDSGANVLTF	TGCGCCAGCAGCTTGACTAGCGGGGACTCTGGGGCCAACGTCCTGACTTTC
.	17	TRBV5-1	TRBJ1-6	few	CASSLATGKRTNSPLHF	TGCGCCAGCAGCTTGGCCACGGGAAAGCGAACTAATTCACCCCTCCACTTT
TRBD2	14	TRBV3-1	TRBJ2-7	many	CASSPSGATYEQYF	TGTGCCAGCAGCCCTAGCGGAGCCACCTACGAGCAGTACTTC
.	18	TRBV5-6	TRBJ2-6	few	CASSTRHGPGDGANVLTF	TGTGCCAGCAGCACCCGACACGGACCGGGAGATGGGGCCAACGTCCTGACTTTC
.	14	TRBV4-1	TRBJ1-1	many	CASSGGRVGPEAFF	TGCGCCAGCAGCGGAGGCCGGGTGGGTCCTGAAGCTTTCTTT
.	15	TRBV20-1	TRBJ2-1	.	CSARGGGFGYNEQFF	TGCAGTGCTAGAGGCGGGGGCTTTGGCTACAATGAGCAGTTCTTC
.	12	TRBV7-9	TRBJ2-3	many	CASSTSVDTQYF	TGTGCCAGCAGCACCTCAGTAGATACGCAGTATTTT
TRBD2	17	TRBV24-1	TRBJ2-2	few	CATRGLAGGKNTGELFF	TGTGCCACCAGGGGACTAGCGGGAGGGAAGAACACCGGGGAGCTGTTTTTT
.	15	TRBV7-2	TRBJ2-5	.	CASSRRAGPQETQYF	TGTGCCAGCAGCCGAAGGGCAGGCCCACAAGAGACCCAGTACTTC
.	17	TRBV21-1	TRBJ2-3	many	CASSWIAGPTGTDTQYF	TGTGCCAGCAGCTGGATAGCGGGACCCACGGGAACAGATACGCAGTATTTT
.	13	TRBV5-1	TRBJ2-7	.	CASSLESLYEQYF	TGCGCCAGCAGCTTGGAATCGTTGTACGAGCAGTACTTC